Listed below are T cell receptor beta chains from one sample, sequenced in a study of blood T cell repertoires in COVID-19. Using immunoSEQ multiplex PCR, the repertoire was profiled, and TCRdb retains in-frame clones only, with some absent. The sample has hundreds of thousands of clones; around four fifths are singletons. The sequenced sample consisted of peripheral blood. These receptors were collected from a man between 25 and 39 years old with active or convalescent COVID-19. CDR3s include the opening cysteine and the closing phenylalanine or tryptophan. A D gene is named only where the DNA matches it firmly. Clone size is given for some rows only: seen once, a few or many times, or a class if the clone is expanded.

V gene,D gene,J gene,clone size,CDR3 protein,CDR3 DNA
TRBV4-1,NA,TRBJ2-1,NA,CASSHFRLGSRTNEQFF,TGCGCCAGCAGCCATTTTCGACTAGGATCAAGGACAAATGAGCAGTTCTTC
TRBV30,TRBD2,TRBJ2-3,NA,CAWSALAGSTDTQYF,TGTGCCTGGAGTGCCCTAGCGGGGAGCACAGATACGCAGTATTTT
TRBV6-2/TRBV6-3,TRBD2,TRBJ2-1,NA,CASSSALVAGRNNEQFF,TGTGCCAGCAGTTCCGCTTTGGTAGCGGGAAGAAATAATGAGCAGTTCTTC
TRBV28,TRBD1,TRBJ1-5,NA,CASSWDRVGQPQHF,TGTGCCAGCAGTTGGGACAGGGTGGGACAGCCCCAGCATTTT
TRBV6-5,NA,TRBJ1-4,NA,CASSRTAPGEKLFF,TGTGCCAGCAGCCGGACAGCCCCTGGGGAAAAACTGTTTTTT
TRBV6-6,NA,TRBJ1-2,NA,CASSYLGGRIEYGYTF,TGTGCCAGCAGTTACCTGGGGGGACGGATCGAATATGGCTACACCTTC
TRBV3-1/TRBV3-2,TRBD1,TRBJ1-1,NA,CASSPGQVRAFF,TGTGCCAGCAGCCCCGGACAGGTTCGGGCTTTCTTT
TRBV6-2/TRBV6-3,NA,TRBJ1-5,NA,CASSHQYGIQGNQPQHF,TGTGCCAGCAGCCATCAATACGGGATTCAGGGCAATCAGCCCCAGCATTTT
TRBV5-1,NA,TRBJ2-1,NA,CASSLGSNNEQFF,TGCGCCAGCAGCTTGGGGAGCAACAATGAGCAGTTCTTC
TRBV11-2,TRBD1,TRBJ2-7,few,CASRPGRDRGYEQYF,TGTGCCAGCAGACCGGGCCGGGACAGGGGGTACGAGCAGTACTTC
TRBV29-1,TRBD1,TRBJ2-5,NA,CSAGGGTGRETQYF,TGCAGCGCCGGAGGGGGGACAGGGAGGGAGACCCAGTACTTC
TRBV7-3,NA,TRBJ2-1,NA,CASSLDGGLGYNEQFF,TGTGCCAGCAGCTTAGACGGGGGGCTCGGGTACAATGAGCAGTTCTTC
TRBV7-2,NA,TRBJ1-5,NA,CASSFMGDQPQHF,TGTGCCAGCAGCTTCATGGGAGATCAGCCCCAGCATTTT
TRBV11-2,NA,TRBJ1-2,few,CASSTNRDGYTF,TGTGCCAGCAGCACTAACAGGGATGGCTACACCTTC
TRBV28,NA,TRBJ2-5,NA,CASSLDLGTQYF,TGTGCCAGCAGTTTAGACCTAGGGACCCAGTACTTC
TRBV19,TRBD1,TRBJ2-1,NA,CASSVKRPGQGANEQFF,TGTGCCAGTAGTGTCAAGAGACCGGGACAGGGGGCGAATGAGCAGTTCTTC
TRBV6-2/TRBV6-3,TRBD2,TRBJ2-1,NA,CASSYSSGGSYNEQFF,TGTGCCAGCAGTTACAGTAGCGGGGGCTCCTACAATGAGCAGTTCTTC
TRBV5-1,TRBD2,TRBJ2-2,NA,CASSLLPPSGGRRGGELFF,TGCGCCAGCAGCTTGCTACCTCCCAGCGGGGGCCGCAGGGGCGGGGAGCTGTTTTTT
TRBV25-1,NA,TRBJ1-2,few,CASSEGGALGGYTF,TGTGCCAGCAGTGAGGGGGGGGCTCTTGGTGGCTACACCTTC
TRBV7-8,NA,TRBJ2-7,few,CASSLVDIYEQYF,TGTGCCAGCAGCTTAGTCGACATCTACGAGCAGTACTTC
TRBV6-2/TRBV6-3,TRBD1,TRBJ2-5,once,CASSRPGQRLTQYF,TGTGCCAGCAGTCGCCCGGGACAGAGACTGACCCAGTACTTC
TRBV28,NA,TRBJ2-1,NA,CASSPPLNEQFF,TGTGCCAGCAGTCCCCCCTTGAATGAGCAGTTCTTC